This entry lists 21 T cell receptor beta chains sequenced from one sample in a study of technical replicates of blood from several donors. This table comes from immunoSEQ multiplex PCR, and its TCRdb copy is limited to in-frame clones, with some not included. There are approximately 14,000 clones in the sample; roughly three quarters occur only once, and over 9.5% lies in the top ten. Sequences were obtained from PBMCs. These receptors came from a human donor in good health.

This clone came up once. CDR3 in amino acids: CASRLREGTDTQYF. The CDR3 DNA reads as TGCGCCAGCAGGCTCAGGGAGGGCACAGATACGCAGTATTTT. V and J are TRBV5-1 and TRBJ2-3, with D possibly TRBD2 on 6 matching bases. This CDR3 contains 14 residues. CDR1 and CDR2 from the germline V gene are SGHRS and YFSETQ. V shed 5 bases and J shed 1 base, with 11 bases lying between them.

The genes are TRBV7-9 and TRBJ2-5, with 9 nucleotides matching TRBD1. The DNA end favors TRBJ2-7, so the J call may be wrong. CDR3 length: 15 residues. Germline CDR1 is SEHNR and CDR2 is FQNEAQ (reference sequence). CDR3 sequence: CASSPGQGWTYEQYF. The CDR3 DNA reads TGTGCCAGCAGCCCGGGACAGGGTTGGACCTACGAGCAGTACTTC.

CDR3 loop: CASSVQGGTGELFF. The CDR3 DNA reads as TGTGCCAGCAGCGTACAGGGTGGCACCGGGGAGCTGTTTTTT. The rearrangement uses TRBV11-3 and TRBJ2-2; maybe TRBD1 (6 bases). Trimming removed 5 bases at V and 4 bases at J, with 11 bases between. This CDR3 spans 14 amino acids. The germline gives CDR1 SGHNT, CDR2 YENEEA.

The V call is TRBV30, the J call TRBJ1-1, with TRBD1 matching 9 bases. V trimming: 3 bases; J trimming: 3 bases; junction bases outside the gene matches: 5. CDR3 size: 14 residues. Germline V gene data show CDR1 as GTSNPN and CDR2 as SVGIG (reference sequence). The CDR3 spells CAWRSGQGDTEAFF. The DNA for the CDR3 is TGTGCCTGGAGGTCGGGACAGGGTGACACTGAAGCTTTCTTT.

This rearrangement joins TRBV10-1 to TRBJ1-1, with 10 positions matching TRBD1. There are 14 residues in the CDR3. With 6 bases clipped from V and 5 bases from J, the junction kept 6 bases outside the gene matches. Germline V gene data show CDR1 as WNHNN and CDR2 as SYGVQD (reference sequence). The CDR3 coding sequence is TGCGCCAGCAGGGGGACAGGGGAAGGGACTGAAGCTTTCTTT. Translated, it gives CASRGTGEGTEAFF.

The chain has TRBV6-1 and TRBJ2-1; the D gene is possibly TRBD1 (6 bases). Germline V gene lookup returns CDR1 MNHNS and CDR2 SASEGT. V was trimmed by 6 bases and J by 1 base, leaving 10 bases between them. This CDR3 is built from 14 residues. The CDR3 DNA sequence: TGTGCCAGCAGGCTACAGGGATCCTACAATGAGCAGTTCTTC. Its protein product is CASRLQGSYNEQFF.

V usage is TRBV9 and J usage is TRBJ2-7, with TRBD1 matching 9 bases. CDR1 is SGDLS and CDR2 is YYNGEE in the germline V gene. This CDR3 has 15 amino acids. V gave up 0 bases and J gave up 5 bases; unmatched junction bases: 6. The CDR3 spells CASSVAGTGRDEQYF. The CDR3 nucleotides read TGTGCCAGCAGCGTAGCCGGGACAGGGCGAGACGAGCAGTACTTC. Full variable domain (outside the CDR3, taken from reference TRBV9 and TRBJ2-7): DSGVTQTPKHLITATGQRVTLRCSPRSGDLSVYWYQQSLDQGLQFLIQYYNGEERAKGNILERFSAQQFPDLHSELNLSSLELGDSALYFCASSVAGTGRDEQYFGPGTRLTVT.

V and J are TRBV7-3 and TRBJ2-2; TRBD1 aligns across 8 bases. V shed 2 bases, J shed 4 bases, and the junction held 6 bases outside the gene matches. Per the germline V gene, CDR1 is SGHTA and CDR2 is FQGTGA. The CDR3 runs 16 residues. The CDR3 region is CASSLGRQGSTGELFF. The DNA of the CDR3 is TGTGCCAGCAGCTTAGGGAGACAGGGGAGCACCGGGGAGCTGTTTTTT. Full variable domain (outside the CDR3, taken from reference TRBV7-3 and TRBJ2-2): GAGVSQTPSNKVTEKGKYVELRCDPISGHTALYWYRQSLGQGPEFLIYFQGTGAADDSGLPNDRFFAVRPEGSVSTLKIQRTERGDSAVYLCASSLGRQGSTGELFFGEGSRLTVL.

This chain connects TRBV28 to TRBJ2-7; 7 bases align to TRBD1. J was trimmed by 4 bases and V by 6 bases; bases with no gene match: 9. The CDR3 covers 14 residues. Germline CDR1 and CDR2: MDHEN and SYDVKM. As DNA, the CDR3 is TGTGCCAGCAGGCTGACAGGGATTGAATACGAGCAGTACTTC. As protein: CASRLTGIEYEQYF.

The chain joins TRBV10-1 to TRBJ2-3; TRBD2 aligns across 9 bases. Germline lookup yields CDR1 WNHNN and CDR2 SYGVQD (reference sequence). The V segment lost 3 bases and the J segment 5 bases; nucleotides outside the gene matches: 3. The CDR3 runs 14 residues. The CDR3 bases are TGCGCCAGCAGTGATGCGGGAGGGATAGATACGCAGTATTTT. Translating it yields CASSDAGGIDTQYF.

This chain links TRBV25-1 with TRBJ2-3, with TRBD2 matching over 8 bases. Trimming removed 4 bases from V and 1 base from J; junction bases left unmatched: 10. Germline CDR1 reads MGHDK; CDR2 reads SYGVNS. The CDR3 spans 17 residues. The CDR3 DNA is TGTGCCAGCAGTGCCGTCCTGGGGCGGGAGGGCACAGATACGCAGTATTTT. As protein: CASSAVLGREGTDTQYF.

The chain is built from TRBV29-1 and TRBJ2-7; 9 bases agree with TRBD1. The V gene end was trimmed by 4 bases and the J gene end by 4 bases; junction bases not matched to a gene: 8. The germline V gene has CDR1 SQVTM and CDR2 ANQGSEA. This CDR3 has 14 residues. The CDR3 coding sequence is TGCAGCGTTGCCGGGACAGGGATCGTATACGAGCAGTACTTC. Translation gives CSVAGTGIVYEQYF.

V is TRBV25-1 and J is TRBJ2-7; tentative D call: TRBD1 (6 bases). Trimming removed 1 base at V and 1 base at J, with 11 bases between. Germline assignment: CDR1 MGHDK and CDR2 SYGVNS. The CDR3 contains 15 residues. Here the CDR3 DNA reads TGTGCCAGCAGTGAATTTGGACAGATGTCCTACGAGCAGTACTTC. Translation gives CASSEFGQMSYEQYF.

The rearrangement links TRBV28 to TRBJ1-3, with 10 bases matching TRBD1. CDR3 length equals 15 residues. The germline V gene has CDR1 MDHEN and CDR2 SYDVKM. V was pared by 7 bases and J by 4 bases, with 7 bases of the junction left unmatched. The CDR3 coding sequence is TGTGCCAGCATAACCGGGACAGGGGAGGGAAACACCATATATTTT. Translating gives CASITGTGEGNTIYF.

This rearrangement joins TRBV5-1 to TRBJ1-5; 7 nucleotides match TRBD1. The CDR3 covers 15 residues. Per germline, CDR1 SGHRS and CDR2 YFSETQ. The trim removed 2 bases at V and 0 bases at J, leaving 2 bases unmatched. CDR3 in amino acids: CASSFTGDSNQPQHF. CDR3 in DNA: TGCGCCAGCAGCTTTACAGGGGATAGCAATCAGCCCCAGCATTTT.

The V and J genes are TRBV5-4 and TRBJ2-3, with 9 nucleotides matching TRBD2. V was clipped by 4 bases and J by 3 bases; unmatched bases: 6. The CDR3 totals 15 residues. Germline V gives CDR1 SGHNT, CDR2 YYREEE (reference sequence). CDR3 in DNA: TGTGCCAGCAGCAACCCTAGCGGGAAAACAGATACGCAGTATTTT. Translating it yields CASSNPSGKTDTQYF.

This clone was seen only once. The chain carries TRBV2 and TRBJ2-1; TRBD1 aligns across 7 bases. Unmatched junction bases numbered 14, after V lost 7 bases and J lost 2 bases. The CDR3 consists of 17 residues. The germline V gene encodes CDR1 SNHLY and CDR2 FYNNEI. In nucleotides, the CDR3 is TGTGCCAGCACGGACAGGAGCTCCGAGGGGCCCTACAATGAGCAGTTCTTC. Translating gives CASTDRSSEGPYNEQFF.

The chain is built from TRBV7-9 and TRBJ2-1, with TRBD2 matching over 11 bases. Germline lookup yields CDR1 SEHNR and CDR2 FQNEAQ (reference sequence). Trimming at V came to 6 bases and at J to 6 bases, leaving 7 bases not matched to a gene. CDR3 length equals 15 residues. CDR3 coding DNA: TGTGCCAGCAGTACAACTAGCGGGAGTTCCAATGAGCAGTTCTTC. Protein sequence: CASSTTSGSSNEQFF.

The V gene is TRBV6-1, the J gene TRBJ2-1, with D unresolved. The V gene lost 7 bases and the J gene lost 2 bases, with 15 bases spanning the gap. The CDR3 loop spans 15 amino acids. Germline CDR1 reads MNHNS; CDR2 reads SASEGT. The CDR3 DNA reads as TGTGCCAGCACGATTACTGACACTCCCTACAATGAGCAGTTCTTC. This encodes CASTITDTPYNEQFF.

The J gene is TRBJ2-2, the V gene TRBV28; D is unclear. The V and J ends lost 6 bases and 0 bases respectively, with 5 bases between them. The CDR3 totals 13 residues. Per germline, CDR1 MDHEN and CDR2 SYDVKM. The CDR3 coding sequence is TGTGCCAGCAGACTATCGAACACCGGGGAGCTGTTTTTT. Translating it yields CASRLSNTGELFF. The whole variable domain, remainder taken from reference TRBV28 and TRBJ2-2, is DVKVTQSSRYLVKRTGEKVFLECVQDMDHENMFWYRQDPGLGLRLIYFSYDVKMKEKGDIPEGYSVSREKKERFSLILESASTNQTSMYLCASRLSNTGELFFGEGSRLTVL.

The rearrangement links TRBV6-5 to TRBJ2-3; D remains ambiguous. Deletions cut 5 bases from V and 6 bases from J, with 12 bases between. Germline V gives CDR1 MNHEY, CDR2 SVGAGI. There are 13 residues in the CDR3. CDR3 bases: TGTGCCAGCAGTCCTCCGTGGGCGGATACGCAGTATTTT. This sequence encodes CASSPPWADTQYF.